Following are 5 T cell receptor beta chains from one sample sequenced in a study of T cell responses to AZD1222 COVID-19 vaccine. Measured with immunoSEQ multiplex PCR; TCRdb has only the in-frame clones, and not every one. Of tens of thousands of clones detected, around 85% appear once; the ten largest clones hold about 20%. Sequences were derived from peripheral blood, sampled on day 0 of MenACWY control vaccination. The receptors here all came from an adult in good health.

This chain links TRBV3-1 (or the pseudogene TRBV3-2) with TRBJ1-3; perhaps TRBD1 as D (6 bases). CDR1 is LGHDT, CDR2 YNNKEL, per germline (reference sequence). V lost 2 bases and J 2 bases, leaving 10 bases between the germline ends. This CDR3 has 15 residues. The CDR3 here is CASSQTGTTGNTIYF. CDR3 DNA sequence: TGTGCCAGCAGCCAAACAGGGACCACTGGAAACACCATATATTTT.

For the CDR3, the DNA is TGTGCCAGCAGCCCCGGACTAGCTCCTCAAGAGACCCAGTACTTC. Translating gives CASSPGLAPQETQYF. The chain uses TRBV7-6 and TRBJ2-5, with 8 bases matching TRBD2. This CDR3 spans 15 amino acids. J gave up 2 bases and V 5 bases, and 7 bases lay outside the gene matches. Germline V gene lookup returns CDR1 SGHVS and CDR2 FNYEAQ.

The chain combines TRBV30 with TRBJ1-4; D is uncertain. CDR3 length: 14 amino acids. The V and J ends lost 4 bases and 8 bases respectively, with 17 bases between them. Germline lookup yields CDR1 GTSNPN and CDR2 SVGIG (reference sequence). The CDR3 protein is CAWMVKHWGEKLFF. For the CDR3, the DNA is TGTGCCTGGATGGTGAAACATTGGGGAGAAAAACTGTTTTTT.

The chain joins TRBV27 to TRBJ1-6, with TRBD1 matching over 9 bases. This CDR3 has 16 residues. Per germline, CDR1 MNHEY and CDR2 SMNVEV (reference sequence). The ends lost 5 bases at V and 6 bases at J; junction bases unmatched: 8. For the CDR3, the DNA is TGTGCCAGCAGTCCGCTAGGGACAGGGACTAATTCACCCCTCCACTTT. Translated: CASSPLGTGTNSPLHF.

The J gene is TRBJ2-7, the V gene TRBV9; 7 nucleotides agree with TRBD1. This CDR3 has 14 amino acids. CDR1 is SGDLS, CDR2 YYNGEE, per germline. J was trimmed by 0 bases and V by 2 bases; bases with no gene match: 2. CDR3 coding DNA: TGTGCCAGCAGCGTTGGGACAGCCTCCTACGAGCAGTACTTC. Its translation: CASSVGTASYEQYF.